This T cell receptor beta chain was obtained from a study of blood T cell repertoires in COVID-19. In the study's own analysis: Amplified reference gene primers provided the basis for estimating nucleated cell counts. Profiled with immunoSEQ multiplex PCR; TCRdb holds only in-frame clones, not every one. That table supplies the V and J calls and clone size; D and trimming were determined from the DNA. The sample lists around 120,000 clones; around 79% were seen once. Trimming took 0 bases from V and 9 from J, leaving 11 bases between them. Germline CDR1 reads SGHAT; CDR2 reads FQNNGV. The CDR3 contains 14 residues.

The rearrangement joins TRBV11-2 to TRBJ1-4; D is perhaps TRBD1 (6 bases). Sequencing used peripheral blood. The TCR was taken from a man aged 65-85 years with acute or convalescent COVID-19. The CDR3 nucleotides read TGTGCCAGCAGCTTAGAAAGGGGGTGGAAAAAACTGTTTTTT. This sequence encodes CASSLERGWKKLFF.